Here is one TCR beta chain with its context. The CD8+ and CD4+ T cells were negatively isolated, with the TEMRA cells enriched by FACS. RNA totalling 0.5 to 1 ug underwent reverse transcription with random hexamers. With immunoSEQ multiplex PCR, TCR beta CDR3 was amplified across 54 Vbeta and 13 Jbeta. MiXCR was run by TCRdb on the immunoSEQ multiplex PCR reads, yielding one entry per CDR3 protein. The sample holds some 180,000 distinct CDR3 sequences, around 94% seen once. The record originates from a study of CD8 T cells in Susac syndrome. Sequencing was performed on CD4+ T cells from PBMCs. The source is a human donor with Susac syndrome.

CDR3: CASRSVFQETQYF. CDR3 nucleotide sequence: TGTGCCAGCAGATCGGTCTTCCAAGAGACCCAGTACTTC. V usage is TRBV28 and J usage is TRBJ2-5; no clear D. Looked up from germline, CDR1 is MDHEN and CDR2 is SYDVKM. V shed 6 bases and J shed 1 base, with 9 bases lying between them. The CDR3 extends over 13 amino acids.